The T cell receptor (beta chain) under discussion was sequenced for a study of OX40 agonist ivuxolimab in advanced cancers. Study-wide background: People in dose escalation had one of these cancers: hepatocellular carcinoma, melanoma, renal cell or head and neck cancer. Eligibility rules accepted prior anti-PD-1, anti-PD-L1 or anti-CTLA-4 therapy, and around 38% had some.

Measured with immunoSEQ multiplex PCR; TCRdb has only the in-frame clones, and not every one. The table has roughly 120,000 clones, under 95% seen once. Points from the study as a whole: Antigen specificity of clonally expanded peripheral T cells was not established. Average numbers of expanded clones were greater in CD8+ T cells than in CD4+.

A word on this clone: Its specificity is not known.

This TCR derives from an adult with an advanced solid tumor such as melanoma, head and neck, liver or kidney cancer. Sequencing used CD4+ or CD8+ T cells sorted from blood, obtained in a trial of the OX40 agonist ivuxolimab.

For the CDR3, the DNA is TGTGCCAGCGGCCTCCGGGACAGGCCCAGGAAGGAAGGCTACACCTTC. Translation: CASGLRDRPRKEGYTF. The chain recombines TRBV11-2 with TRBJ1-2; 8 bases map to TRBD1. CDR1 SGHAT and CDR2 FQNNGV come from the germline V gene. The CDR3 runs 16 residues. V shed 8 bases and J 8 bases; nucleotides not matched to a gene: 19.